These 3 T cell receptor beta chains share one sample of origin, sequenced in a study of blood T cell repertoires in COVID-19. Clones were read by immunoSEQ multiplex PCR, and TCRdb kept only the in-frame ones, dropping some. Seen here are 200,000 or so clones, roughly four fifths observed once, and the top ten hold about 6.9%. What was sequenced was peripheral blood. Source of these receptors: a human donor with acute or convalescent COVID-19. The donor label of this sample is uncertain.

This chain joins TRBV11-2 and TRBJ2-1; 8 nucleotides match TRBD1. There are 13 residues in the CDR3. Germline-derived CDR1 and CDR2 are SGHAT and FQNNGV. V trimming: 4 bases; J trimming: 15 bases; junction bases outside the gene matches: 11. This chain's CDR3 is CASSSPGGRGAFF. The CDR3 bases are TGTGCCAGCAGCTCCCCAGGGGGCCGTGGCGCGTTCTTC.

The rearrangement uses TRBV12-3 or TRBV12-4 and TRBJ2-7, with a possible D match to TRBD1 (5 bases). This CDR3 contains 13 residues. Trimming left V 7 bases short and J 3 bases short, with 13 bases between. CDR3 coding DNA: TGTGCCAGCAAGAGCACAGGCCTCTACGAGCAGTACTTC. It encodes CASKSTGLYEQYF.

The chain joins TRBV27 to TRBJ2-7, with D uncertain. Germline V CDR1 and CDR2: MNHEY, SMNVEV (reference sequence). This CDR3 is 16 amino acids long. Trimming pared 0 bases from V and 2 bases from J, leaving 14 bases between. Written as DNA, the CDR3 is TGTGCCAGCAGTTTATCGGCTGCCAGAATTACCTACGAGCAGTACTTC. It yields the protein CASSLSAARITYEQYF.